This entry lists 23 T cell receptor beta chains sequenced from one sample in a study of T cell repertoires in cytomegalovirus infection. Their antigen targets remain unknown. TCRdb passed the reads through MiXCR, listing each CDR3 protein once. The sample holds some 900,000 distinct CDR3 sequences; approximately 32% are singletons and the top ten take 9.5% to 15%. The sequencing used cultured CD8+ T cells from PBMCs, collected from culture after CMV antigen stimulation. Receptors were obtained from a human donor in good health (CMV status not recorded). Some clones in this sample may be carry-over from other donors' samples.

This clonotype has at least ten counts. The chain's CDR3 is CASNPTGTYNEQFF. Here the CDR3 DNA reads TGTGCCAGCAACCCGACAGGGACCTACAATGAGCAGTTCTTC. The chain has TRBV12-3 or TRBV12-4 and TRBJ2-1; 7 nucleotides line up with TRBD1. This CDR3 has 14 amino acids. V lost 7 bases, J lost 2 bases, and 5 bases stayed unmatched.

This chain joins TRBV20-1 and TRBJ1-1; D is uncertain. Trimming took 0 bases from V and 4 from J, leaving 3 bases between them. The CDR3 is 11 amino acids. The germline V gene has CDR1 DFQATT and CDR2 SNEGSKA (reference sequence). The CDR3 DNA reads as TGCAGTGCTAGAGATCTCACTGAAGCTTTCTTT. This gives the protein CSARDLTEAFF.

This clonotype showed up many times. The V gene is TRBV7-9, the J gene TRBJ1-1; D gene ambiguous. The CDR3 extends over 12 amino acids. In germline, CDR1 is SEHNR, CDR2 FQNEAQ (reference sequence). V lost 5 bases to trimming and J lost 4 bases, with 8 bases between them. For the CDR3, the DNA is TGTGCCAGCAGCCCCGCCCTCACTGAAGCTTTCTTT. It codes for CASSPALTEAFF.

Only a few counts were recorded for this clonotype. The chain is built from TRBV7-2 and TRBJ2-5; D is perhaps TRBD1 (7 bases). The CDR3 is 14 amino acids. Between the trimmed V and J ends, which lost 8 bases and 4 bases, there was a span of 17 bases. Germline CDR1 reads SGHTA; CDR2 reads FQGNSA. CDR3: CASSTGGGGETQYF. The CDR3, as DNA: TGTGCCAGCTCAACTGGAGGGGGCGGAGAGACCCAGTACTTC. Full variable domain (remainder filled in from reference TRBV7-2 and TRBJ2-5): GAGVSQSPSNKVTEKGKDVELRCDPISGHTALYWYRQSLGQGLEFLIYFQGNSAPDKSGLPSDRFSAERTGGSVSTLTIQRTQQEDSAVYLCASSTGGGGETQYFGPGTRLLVL.

This clonotype has only a few counts. V usage is TRBV6-6 and J usage is TRBJ2-7, with D hard to call. V was clipped by 5 bases and J by 7 bases, with 15 bases between them. The CDR3 has 13 amino acids. CDR1 and CDR2 (germline): MNHNY, SVGAGI (reference sequence). CDR3 in amino acids: CASSGSLVREQYF. The CDR3 coding sequence is TGTGCCAGCAGTGGGTCGTTAGTGAGGGAGCAGTACTTC.

This clonotype was counted a few times. This chain joins TRBV6-5 and TRBJ2-1; D may correspond to TRBD1 or TRBD2 (6 bases each). With 4 bases removed from V and 12 bases from J, the gap between germline ends came to 25 bases. The CDR3 contains 16 residues. Germline values: CDR1 MNHEY, CDR2 SVGAGI. The CDR3: CASSLGRGGPNFGQFF. The CDR3 nucleotides are TGTGCCAGCAGTTTGGGCAGGGGAGGCCCTAATTTCGGGCAGTTCTTC.

This clonotype was seen a single time. V is TRBV6-5 and J is TRBJ1-2, with D uncertain. Germline-derived CDR1 and CDR2 are MNHEY and SVGAGI. Deletions cut 0 bases from V and 6 bases from J, with 14 bases between. CDR3 size: 15 residues. The CDR3 DNA reads as TGTGCCAGCAGTTACTCTGATATCGGGTGGGATGGCTACACCTTC. Amino acid sequence: CASSYSDIGWDGYTF.

V usage is TRBV12-3 or TRBV12-4 and J usage is TRBJ2-3, with 7 bases matching TRBD2. Losses at the gene ends were 6 bases for V and 4 bases for J; bases not matched to a gene: 7. The CDR3 contains 14 residues. The CDR3 reads CASSLRDYSDTQYF. DNA for the CDR3: TGTGCCAGCAGCTTGCGGGACTATTCAGATACGCAGTATTTT.

The table lists this clonotype with a few counts. The rearrangement links TRBV7-9 to TRBJ1-3; D may be TRBD1 (5 bases). Germline-derived CDR1 and CDR2 are SEHNR and FQNEAQ (reference sequence). Trimming cost V 5 bases and J 0 bases, with 14 bases left between them. The CDR3 runs to 16 residues. The DNA of the CDR3 is TGTGCCAGCAGCCCCTACCGGGACCCCTCTGGAAACACCATATATTTT. The encoded protein is CASSPYRDPSGNTIYF.

The genes are TRBV5-1 and TRBJ1-1, with 11 bases fitting TRBD1. The germline CDR1 and CDR2 sequences are SGHRS and YFSETQ. The V segment lost 2 bases and the J segment 1 base; nucleotides outside the gene matches: 7. CDR3 length: 17 amino acids. The CDR3 sequence is CASSFRDRGTGNTEAFF. CDR3 coding DNA: TGCGCCAGCAGCTTCCGGGACAGGGGGACCGGGAACACTGAAGCTTTCTTT.

This clonotype was found a few times. This chain joins TRBV2 and TRBJ1-1; unclear D gene. CDR3 length: 14 amino acids. V lost 5 bases, J lost 2 bases, and 12 bases lay in between. The germline gives CDR1 SNHLY, CDR2 FYNNEI. This chain's CDR3 is CASSFSPGNTEAFF. DNA for the CDR3: TGTGCCAGCAGTTTTTCCCCCGGTAACACTGAAGCTTTCTTT.

The chain carries TRBV29-1 and TRBJ2-1; 8 bases line up with TRBD1. This CDR3 has 15 amino acids. V shed 0 bases, J shed 4 bases, and the junction held 5 bases outside the gene matches. In germline, CDR1 is SQVTM, CDR2 ANQGSEA. This CDR3 is CSVEDSGGDYNEQFF. The CDR3 bases are TGCAGCGTTGAAGACTCAGGGGGCGATTACAATGAGCAGTTCTTC.

This chain connects TRBV6-6 to TRBJ2-7; 8 nucleotides line up with TRBD2. The V gene end was trimmed by 4 bases and the J gene end by 0 bases; junction bases not matched to a gene: 5. The CDR3 loop spans 15 amino acids. The germline V gene has CDR1 MNHNY and CDR2 SVGAGI (reference sequence). CDR3 amino acids: CASSSIAGSSYEQYV. Here the CDR3 DNA reads TGTGCCAGCAGTTCCATAGCGGGGAGCTCCTACGAGCAGTACGTC.

As for this clonotype: A much bigger clone sits one base away, suggesting this may be a read error. The chain has TRBV6-1 and TRBJ1-6; a weak D match, TRBD1 (5 bases). The CDR3 is made up of 15 amino acids. Looked up from germline, CDR1 is MNHNS and CDR2 is SASEGT. The CDR3: CASSGQSSYNLPLHF. The CDR3 nucleotides are TGTGCCAGCAGTGGACAGAGCTCCTATAATTTACCCCTCCACTTT.

This clonotype showed up just a few times. The chain uses TRBV6-5 and TRBJ2-1; 9 positions agree with TRBD2. V was pared by 3 bases and J by 4 bases, with 4 bases of the junction left unmatched. Germline V gives CDR1 MNHEY, CDR2 SVGAGI. The length of the CDR3 is 15 residues. The CDR3 protein is CASSYRSGGYNEQFF. The CDR3 DNA follows: TGTGCCAGCAGTTATCGTAGCGGGGGTTACAATGAGCAGTTCTTC.

This chain links TRBV14 with TRBJ1-3; tentative D call: TRBD1 (6 bases). V shed 4 bases and J shed 0 bases, with 16 bases lying between them. The CDR3 has 17 amino acids. Germline V gives CDR1 SGHDN, CDR2 FVKESK. CDR3 DNA: TGTGCCAGCAGCCCGAACCCCGGGACACACTCTGGAAACACCATATATTTT. It yields the protein CASSPNPGTHSGNTIYF. The full variable domain, its missing parts supplied by reference TRBV14 and TRBJ1-3, is EAGVTQFPSHSVIEKGQTVTLRCDPISGHDNLYWYRRVMGKEIKFLLHFVKESKQDESGMPNNRFLAERTGGTYSTLKVQPAELEDSGVYFCASSPNPGTHSGNTIYFGEGSWLTVV.

The chain couples TRBV6-5 to TRBJ1-2, with D perhaps TRBD1 (5 bases). V was cut by 2 bases and J by 5 bases, with 6 bases left in between. Looked up from germline, CDR1 is MNHEY and CDR2 is SVGAGI. CDR3 length: 12 amino acids. The CDR3 protein is CASSYKGYGYTF. The CDR3 DNA reads TGTGCCAGCAGTTACAAGGGGTATGGCTACACCTTC.

V is TRBV3-1 and J is TRBJ1-6; 7 bases align to TRBD1. CDR1 is LGHDT and CDR2 is YNNKEL in the germline V gene (reference sequence). There are 14 residues in the CDR3. V shed 1 base and J 10 bases; nucleotides not matched to a gene: 4. The CDR3 region is CASSQGGGSSPLHF. The CDR3 DNA reads TGTGCCAGCAGCCAAGGAGGGGGCAGCTCACCCCTCCACTTT.

The J gene is TRBJ1-3, the V gene TRBV5-1; 7 nucleotides agree with TRBD1. CDR1 and CDR2 from the germline V gene are SGHRS and YFSETQ. With 4 bases clipped from V and 0 bases from J, the junction kept 7 bases outside the gene matches. This CDR3 is built from 16 residues. CDR3 nucleotides: TGCGCCAGCAGCCCGGGGACAGTGCCCTCTGGAAACACCATATATTTT. This encodes CASSPGTVPSGNTIYF.

This rearrangement joins TRBV4-1 to TRBJ2-5; TRBD2 agrees at 8 bases. CDR3 size: 16 residues. CDR1 is MGHRA and CDR2 is YSYEKL in the germline V gene. With V trimmed by 0 bases and J by 2 bases, 5 bases remained unmatched. CDR3 residues: CASSQDLAGGQETQYF. Here the CDR3 DNA reads TGCGCCAGCAGCCAAGATCTGGCGGGGGGTCAAGAGACCCAGTACTTC.

V is TRBV19 and J is TRBJ2-3; D unclear. In germline, CDR1 is LNHDA, CDR2 SQIVND (reference sequence). The V and J ends lost 1 base and 4 bases respectively, with 3 bases between them. There are 12 residues in the CDR3. CDR3 DNA: TGTGCCAGTAGTATAGTCGCAGATACGCAGTATTTT. Translating it yields CASSIVADTQYF.

This clonotype was observed a few times. The V call is TRBV7-6, the J call TRBJ2-1, with D unclear. Germline V gene lookup returns CDR1 SGHVS and CDR2 FNYEAQ. V lost 1 base, J lost 2 bases, and 9 bases lay in between. This CDR3 has 15 amino acids. The CDR3 here is CASSLDLSTYNEQFF. The CDR3 DNA reads as TGTGCCAGCAGCTTAGATCTAAGTACCTACAATGAGCAGTTCTTC. Together with reference TRBV7-6 and TRBJ2-1, the CDR3 gives the full variable domain: GAGVSQSPRYKVTKRGQDVALRCDPISGHVSLYWYRQALGQGPEFLTYFNYEAQQDKSGLPNDRFSAERPEGSISTLTIQRTEQRDSAMYRCASSLDLSTYNEQFFGPGTRLTVL.

This chain uses TRBV6-1 with TRBJ1-1; maybe TRBD1 (6 bases). The CDR3 extends over 14 amino acids. V gave up 1 base and J gave up 4 bases, with 10 bases separating them. CDR1 is MNHNS and CDR2 is SASEGT in the germline V gene. The CDR3 region has the DNA TGTGCCAGCAGTGAAGACAGGGTAAGCACTGAAGCTTTCTTT. Its translation is CASSEDRVSTEAFF.